The 11 T cell receptor beta chains reported below all come from one sample, sequenced in a study of post-analysis software for immune sequencing data. Study-wide points: Elevated frequency relative to controls characterized several TRBV segments in patients, TRBV5-6, TRBV5-1 and TRBV20-1 among them.

Their cognate antigens are unknown. Unique molecular identifiers were carried by the TCR beta cDNA libraries. TCRdb re-called the PCR reads with MiXCR, one entry per CDR3 protein. The table lists roughly 430,000 distinct CDR3 sequences, 30% to 40% of them singletons. Material for sequencing was blood. These receptor sequences come from a girl aged 2 to 9 with multiple sclerosis.

This clonotype has more than one count but fewer than ten. The rearrangement uses TRBV6-5 and TRBJ1-5; D remains ambiguous. The CDR3 consists of 15 residues. Germline V CDR1 and CDR2: MNHEY, SVGAGI. The germline V and J ends were trimmed by 0 bases and 3 bases, with 9 bases remaining between them. The CDR3: CASSYSAVANQPQHF. The CDR3 DNA reads TGTGCCAGCAGTTACTCGGCAGTTGCCAATCAGCCCCAGCATTTT.

V gene TRBV11-1 combines with J gene TRBJ1-2; the D gene is possibly TRBD1 (5 bases). The CDR3 runs to 14 residues. V was pared by 3 bases and J by 6 bases, with 14 bases between. The germline gives CDR1 SGHAT, CDR2 FQDESV (reference sequence). The CDR3 protein is CASSFQRRGDGYTF. For the CDR3, the DNA is TGTGCCAGCAGCTTCCAACGACGGGGGGATGGCTACACCTTC. The full variable domain, rest sourced from reference TRBV11-1 and TRBJ1-2, is EAEVAQSPRYKITEKSQAVAFWCDPISGHATLYWYRQILGQGPELLVQFQDESVVDDSQLPKDRFSAERLKGVDSTLKIQPAELGDSAMYLCASSFQRRGDGYTFGSGTRLTVV.

The rearrangement links TRBV28 to TRBJ2-1; D is tentatively TRBD1 or TRBD2 (5 bases each). Trimming removed 7 bases at V and 8 bases at J, with 18 bases between. Per germline, CDR1 MDHEN and CDR2 SYDVKM. CDR3 length: 14 residues. The CDR3 nucleotides are TGTGCCAGCACCTTAGGGAGCGACAGATATGAGCAGTTCTTC. Amino acids: CASTLGSDRYEQFF.

In its sample, this clonotype was seen once. J is TRBJ2-7 and V is TRBV12-5; D is possibly TRBD1 (6 bases). Trimming stripped 5 bases from V and 3 bases from J, with 14 bases between. The V gene's germline CDR1 is LGHNT and CDR2 FRNRAP. The CDR3 consists of 14 residues. CDR3 in amino acids: CASGDRTARYEQYF. The CDR3 nucleotides read TGTGCTAGTGGTGATCGGACAGCTCGCTACGAGCAGTACTTC. The full variable domain, in which reference TRBV12-5 and TRBJ2-7 provide the parts outside the CDR3, is DARVTQTPRHKVTEMGQEVTMRCQPILGHNTVFWYRQTMMQGLELLAYFRNRAPLDDSGMPKDRFSAEMPDATLATLKIQPSEPRDSAVYFCASGDRTARYEQYFGPGTRLTVT.

V and J are TRBV6-5 and TRBJ2-1; perhaps TRBD2 as D (6 bases). V was clipped by 5 bases and J by 13 bases, with 15 bases between them. Germline loops: CDR1 MNHEY, CDR2 SVGAGI. The CDR3 has 12 amino acids. CDR3 sequence: CASSARRDFQFF. CDR3 bases: TGTGCCAGCAGTGCCCGCCGGGACTTTCAGTTCTTC.

This chain links TRBV6-6 with TRBJ2-7; D possibly corresponds to TRBD1 (6 bases). The V and J ends lost 6 bases and 3 bases respectively, with 21 bases between them. CDR3 length: 16 residues. Per the germline V gene, CDR1 is MNHNY and CDR2 is SVGAGI (reference sequence). CDR3 amino acids: CASSQTTSDSSYEQYF. CDR3 in DNA: TGTGCCAGCAGCCAGACCACCTCGGACAGCAGCTACGAGCAGTACTTC.

There are a few counts of this clonotype. This sequence joins TRBV30 and TRBJ2-3; tentative D call: TRBD1 (5 bases). The length of the CDR3 is 17 residues. The germline V and J ends were trimmed by 4 bases and 0 bases, with 20 bases remaining between them. The germline CDR1 and CDR2 sequences are GTSNPN and SVGIG (reference sequence). CDR3 DNA sequence: TGTGCCTGGATTCGCCCCCTTGGACATCCTAGCACAGATACGCAGTATTTT. Residues: CAWIRPLGHPSTDTQYF.

This clonotype was seen more than once but under ten times. In nucleotides, the CDR3 is TGTGCCAGCAGCTTTATAAGGAACTATGGCTACACCTTC. Amino acids: CASSFIRNYGYTF. The V and J genes are TRBV5-5 and TRBJ1-2; D ambiguous. This CDR3 has 13 amino acids. CDR1 is SGHKS, CDR2 YYEKEE, per germline (reference sequence). Between the trimmed V and J ends, which lost 2 bases and 2 bases, there was a span of 7 bases.

Details on this clonotype: A junction end diverges from the germline sequence, so it may reflect a read error. The gene calls are TRBV6-5 and TRBJ1-4; possibly TRBD1 for D (6 bases). CDR1 and CDR2 from the germline V gene are MNHEY and SVGAGI. CDR3 size: 14 residues. Written as DNA, the CDR3 is TGTGCCAGCAGGGCGACAGGTCGTAATAAAAAACTGTTTTTT. Translating it yields CASRATGRNKKLFF.

The table lists this clonotype with a few counts. The rearrangement links TRBV20-1 to TRBJ2-7; the D gene is possibly TRBD2 (7 bases). This CDR3 spans 14 amino acids. Deletions cut 6 bases from V and 4 bases from J, with 19 bases between. Germline loops: CDR1 DFQATT, CDR2 SNEGSKA (reference sequence). The CDR3 DNA is TGCAGTGCCTCGATAGGGGGGGGCAGGTACGAGCAGTACTTC. It encodes CSASIGGGRYEQYF.

J is TRBJ1-4 and V is TRBV15, with a weak D call TRBD1 (6 bases). V lost 0 bases and J 8 bases, leaving 10 bases between the germline ends. The germline V gene has CDR1 LNHNV and CDR2 YYDKDF (reference sequence). The CDR3 has 14 residues. CDR3 residues: CATSRDHRAEKLFF. The DNA for the CDR3 is TGTGCCACCAGCAGAGATCACAGGGCGGAAAAACTGTTTTTT.